This T cell receptor beta chain is from a study of T cell responses to AZD1222 COVID-19 vaccine. Regarding this clone: Its cognate antigen is unknown.

Profiled with immunoSEQ multiplex PCR; TCRdb holds only in-frame clones, not every one. The data contain roughly 70,000 clones, more than 75% of them seen just once; the ten biggest clones take up around 5.1%. Germline-derived CDR1 and CDR2 are MGHRA and YSYEKL. V was cut by 0 bases and J by 2 bases, with 13 bases left in between. This CDR3 region has 17 residues. General study results and limits: Donors skewed white British and female; clonal diversity was possibly underestimated. CD4 TCRs associated with vaccination spanned spike, dominating at 160-218 and 743-854.

The V call is TRBV4-1, the J call TRBJ2-2; weak D call: TRBD1 (6 bases). The clonotype originates from an adult who received the MenACWY meningococcal vaccine as a control. The sample here was peripheral blood, taken 28 days after the second dose of the MenACWY control vaccine. CDR3 DNA: TGCGCCAGCAGCCAAGATCAACGCAGGGGCAACACCGGGGAGCTGTTTTTT. Translating gives CASSQDQRRGNTGELFF.